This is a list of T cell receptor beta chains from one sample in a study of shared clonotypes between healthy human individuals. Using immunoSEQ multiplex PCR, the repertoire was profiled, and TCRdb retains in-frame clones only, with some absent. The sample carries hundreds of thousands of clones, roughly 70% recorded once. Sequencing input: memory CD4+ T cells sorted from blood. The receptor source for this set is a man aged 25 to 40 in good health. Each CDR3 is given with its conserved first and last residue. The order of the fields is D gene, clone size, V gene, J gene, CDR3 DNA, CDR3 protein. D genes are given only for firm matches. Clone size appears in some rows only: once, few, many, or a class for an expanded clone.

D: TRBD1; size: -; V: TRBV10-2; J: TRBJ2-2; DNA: TGCGCCAGCAGGGGACAGGGCTACACCGGGGAGCTGTTTTTT; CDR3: CASRGQGYTGELFF
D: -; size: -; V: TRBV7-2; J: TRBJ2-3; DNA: TGTGCCACCCGAATGTCCCCTCATAGCACAGATACGCAGTATTTT; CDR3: CATRMSPHSTDTQYF
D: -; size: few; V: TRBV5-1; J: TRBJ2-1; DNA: TGCGCCAGCAGCGAGGGGTACTCCAATGAGCAGTTCTTC; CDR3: CASSEGYSNEQFF
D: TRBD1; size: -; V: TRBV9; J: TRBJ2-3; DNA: TGTGCCAGCAGCCCCGGGGGACAGGGACTCGCTCGAGGGCCAGATACGCAGTATTTT; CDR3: CASSPGGQGLARGPDTQYF
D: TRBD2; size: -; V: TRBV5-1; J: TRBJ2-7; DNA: TGCGCCAGCAGCTCGGGACTAGCGGGAGTCTACGAGCAGTACTTC; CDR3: CASSSGLAGVYEQYF
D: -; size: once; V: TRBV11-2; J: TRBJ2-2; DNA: TGTGCCAGCAGACTTAACCCCGGACTTGACACCGGGGAGCTGTTTTTT; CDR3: CASRLNPGLDTGELFF
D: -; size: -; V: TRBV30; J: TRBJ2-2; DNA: TGTGCCTGGAGTGTTAGGAGCCTAGCTACGAACGCCGGGGAGCTGTTTTTT; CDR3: CAWSVRSLATNAGELFF
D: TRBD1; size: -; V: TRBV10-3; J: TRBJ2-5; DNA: TGTGCCATCAGCGCCGGGACAGGGGGCAAATTTCAAGAGACCCAGTACTTC; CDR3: CAISAGTGGKFQETQYF
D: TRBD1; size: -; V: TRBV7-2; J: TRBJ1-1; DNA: TGTGCCAGCACTACAGGGGGAAGGACTGAAGCTTTCTTT; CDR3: CASTTGGRTEAFF
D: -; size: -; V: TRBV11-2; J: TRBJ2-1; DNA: TGTGCCAGCAGCCCCGTGAGGGGCAATGAGCAGTTCTTC; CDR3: CASSPVRGNEQFF
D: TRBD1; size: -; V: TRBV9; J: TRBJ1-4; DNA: TGTGCCAGCAGCGTAGGAGTGACAGGGACTAATGAAAAACTGTTTTTT; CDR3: CASSVGVTGTNEKLFF
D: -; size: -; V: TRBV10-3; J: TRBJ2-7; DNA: TGTGCCATCGCCAGGGGTACAGAATACGAGCAGTACTTC; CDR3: CAIARGTEYEQYF
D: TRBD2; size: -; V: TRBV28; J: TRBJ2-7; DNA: TGTGCCAGCACCAAACCGGGACTAGCGGGGACCCGGGCCTACGAGCAGTACTTC; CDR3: CASTKPGLAGTRAYEQYF
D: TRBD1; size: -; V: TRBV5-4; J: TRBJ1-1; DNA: TGTGCCAGCAGCCTCCCCACGACAGGGCTCACTGAAGCTTTCTTT; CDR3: CASSLPTTGLTEAFF
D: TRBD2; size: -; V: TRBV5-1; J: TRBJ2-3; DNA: TGCGCCAGCAGCACAAGCGGGAGTCAGACAGATACGCAGTATTTT; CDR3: CASSTSGSQTDTQYF
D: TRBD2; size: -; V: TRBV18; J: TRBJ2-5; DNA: TGTGCCAGCTCACTAGCGGGAGCCATGGAGACCCAGTACTTC; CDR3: CASSLAGAMETQYF
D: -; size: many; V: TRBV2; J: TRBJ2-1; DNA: TGTGCCAGCAGGGTATCAGGGGCGGTGCAGTTCTTC; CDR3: CASRVSGAVQFF
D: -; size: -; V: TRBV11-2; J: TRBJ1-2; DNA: TGTGCCAGCAGGAGAGGAGATAATAACTATGGCTACACCTTC; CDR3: CASRRGDNNYGYTF
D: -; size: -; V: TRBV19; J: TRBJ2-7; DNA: TGTGCCAGTAGGTCCGGGGCTCGATCGCACCCCTACGAGCAGTACTTC; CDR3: CASRSGARSHPYEQYF
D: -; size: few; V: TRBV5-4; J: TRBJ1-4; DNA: TGTGCCAGCAGCTCGACAGGCAAGAGTAATGAAAAACTGTTTTTT; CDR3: CASSSTGKSNEKLFF
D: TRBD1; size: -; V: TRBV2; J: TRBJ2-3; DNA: TGTGCCAGCAGTGTAGACAGGGCAAGCACAGATACGCAGTATTTT; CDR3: CASSVDRASTDTQYF
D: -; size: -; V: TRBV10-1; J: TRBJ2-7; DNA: TGCGCCAGCAGTGAGTCGAATCTGGTCTACGAGCAGTACTTC; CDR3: CASSESNLVYEQYF
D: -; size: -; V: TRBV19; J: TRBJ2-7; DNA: TGTGCCAGTAGTATACATAGGGAGTCGAACGAGCAGTACTTC; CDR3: CASSIHRESNEQYF
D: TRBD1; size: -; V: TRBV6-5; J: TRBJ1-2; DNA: TGTGCCAGCAGTACATCCGGACAGGGGGCCTTTGGCTACACCTTC; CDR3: CASSTSGQGAFGYTF
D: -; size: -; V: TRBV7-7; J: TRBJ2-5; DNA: TGTGCTAGCAGCTTAAACGGCCTACGGGAGACCCAGTACTTC; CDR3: CASSLNGLRETQYF
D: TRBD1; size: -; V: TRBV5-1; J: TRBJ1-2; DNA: TGCGCCAGCAGTGACCCATACGGGACAGATTATGGCTACACCTTC; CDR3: CASSDPYGTDYGYTF
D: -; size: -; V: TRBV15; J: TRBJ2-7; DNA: TGTGCCACCAGTCCGCGGAGGGAGAGCGAGCAGTACTTC; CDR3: CATSPRRESEQYF
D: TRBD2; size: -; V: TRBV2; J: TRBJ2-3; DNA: TGTGCCAGCAGTGATCCGGGAGGAAGCACAGATACGCAGTATTTT; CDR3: CASSDPGGSTDTQYF
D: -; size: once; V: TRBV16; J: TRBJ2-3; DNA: TGTGCCAGCAGCCAATTAGCGAGCACAGATACGCAGTATTTT; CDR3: CASSQLASTDTQYF
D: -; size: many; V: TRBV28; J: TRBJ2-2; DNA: TGTGCCAGCAGTTTGATAGGTACCAAGGGTAGGAGCACCGGGGAGCTGTTTTTT; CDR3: CASSLIGTKGRSTGELFF
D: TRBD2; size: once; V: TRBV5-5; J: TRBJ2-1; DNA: TGTGCCAGCAGCTCTACTAGCGTCATAGGCAATGAGCAGTTCTTC; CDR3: CASSSTSVIGNEQFF
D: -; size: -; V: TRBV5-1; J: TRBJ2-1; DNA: TGCGCCAGCAGCTTGGGGGGCATAAGCTCCTACAATGAGCAGTTCTTC; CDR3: CASSLGGISSYNEQFF
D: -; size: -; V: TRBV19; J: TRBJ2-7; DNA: TGTGCCAGTAGTACCCGACGACTTGGCTACGAGCAGTACTTC; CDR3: CASSTRRLGYEQYF
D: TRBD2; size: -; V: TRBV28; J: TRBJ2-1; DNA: TGTGCCAGCAGTTTACTTGCGGGAGGGCGCAATGAGCAGTTCTTC; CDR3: CASSLLAGGRNEQFF
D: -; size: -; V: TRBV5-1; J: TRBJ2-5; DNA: TGCGCCAGCAGCAACCCCGTCGGACGGTCCCAAGAGACCCAGTACTTC; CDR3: CASSNPVGRSQETQYF
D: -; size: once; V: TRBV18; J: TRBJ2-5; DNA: TGTGCCAGCTCACCATCAGAGGGCAGCCAAGAGACCCAGTACTTC; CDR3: CASSPSEGSQETQYF
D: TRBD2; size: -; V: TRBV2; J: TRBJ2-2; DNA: TGTGCCAGCAGTGGGACTAGCGGAGCCTACACCGGGGAGCTGTTTTTT; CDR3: CASSGTSGAYTGELFF
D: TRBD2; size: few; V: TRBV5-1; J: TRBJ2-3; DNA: TGCGCCAGCAGCGGCGGGGGTCGGGGTACGCAGTATTTT; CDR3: CASSGGGRGTQYF
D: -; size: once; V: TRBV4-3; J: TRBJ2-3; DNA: TGCGCCAGCAGCCACCTAATAAACCGGGACGGGAGACCAGATACGCAGTATTTT; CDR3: CASSHLINRDGRPDTQYF
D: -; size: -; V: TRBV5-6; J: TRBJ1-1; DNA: TGTGCCAGCAGCTTAAACCAGGTTCGGTTGAACACTGAAGCTTTCTTT; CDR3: CASSLNQVRLNTEAFF
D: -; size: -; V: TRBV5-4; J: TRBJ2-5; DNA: TGTGCCAGCAGCTTAAGAGATGAAGAGACCCAGTACTTC; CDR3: CASSLRDEETQYF
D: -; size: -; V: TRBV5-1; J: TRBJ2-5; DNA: TGCGCCAGCAGGAGCGGGGAGACCCAGTACTTC; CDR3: CASRSGETQYF
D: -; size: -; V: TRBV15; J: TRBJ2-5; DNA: TGTGCCACCAGCAGAGATCTGGCCGGGTCCGGGGGTGAGACCCAGTACTTC; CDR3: CATSRDLAGSGGETQYF
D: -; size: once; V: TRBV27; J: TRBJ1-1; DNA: TGTGCCAGCAGCCGAGGTTACAACACTGAAGCTTTCTTT; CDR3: CASSRGYNTEAFF
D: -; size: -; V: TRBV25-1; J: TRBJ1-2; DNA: TGTGCCAGCAGTGAATCTTCCGGGGGCACTGGCTACACCTTC; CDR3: CASSESSGGTGYTF